Sequencing of this TCR beta chain was carried out in a study of blood T cell repertoires in COVID-19. Study as a whole: COVID-19 samples, acute and convalescent, were from the United States, Italy and Spain. PBMCs, B-cell-depleted T cells, or T cells provided the cDNA or gDNA that made up the material.

CDR3 size: 16 residues. V shed 4 bases, J shed 0 bases, and the junction held 8 bases outside the gene matches. The V gene's germline CDR1 is MNHEY and CDR2 SVGAGI. Source study methods: By means of reference gene primer amplification, nucleated cell counts were estimated. This table comes from immunoSEQ multiplex PCR, and its TCRdb copy is limited to in-frame clones, with some not included. V, J and clone size derive from that table, while D and trimming were established from the DNA sequence. The profile shows over 200,000 clones, 75% to 90% of them singletons. The rearrangement joins TRBV6-5 to TRBJ2-5; 7 bases are a match to TRBD1. The receptor's source is a human donor in a cohort sampled during active COVID-19. Sequencing was carried out using peripheral blood. CDR3 residues: CASSSDGTADQETQYF. The CDR3, as DNA: TGTGCCAGCAGTTCTGACGGGACAGCAGACCAAGAGACCCAGTACTTC.